Listed here are 29 T cell receptor beta chains from one sample, sequenced in a study of T cell responses to AZD1222 COVID-19 vaccine (dated by TCRdb to about 2021). Library method: the immunoSEQ multiplex PCR assay. TCRdb mirrors the immuneACCESS table, restricted to in-frame sequences. Some clones are absent from its copies; in checked studies, under half trace to an unresolved V gene, and the reason for the others is unknown. This sample lists 93,000 or so clones; around 90% were detected once. The top ten clones comprise 20% to 25% of the sample. The time point label for this specimen denotes: baseline before first vaccination. The specimen was peripheral blood, collected on day 0 of AZD1222 vaccination. Receptors were obtained from an adult in good health.

The chain has TRBV28 and TRBJ2-5, with D possibly called TRBD1 or TRBD2 (5 bases each). In germline, CDR1 is MDHEN, CDR2 SYDVKM. The CDR3 loop spans 13 amino acids. Between the trimmed V and J ends, which lost 6 bases and 4 bases, there was a span of 12 bases. CDR3: CASRGVVGETQYF. CDR3 DNA sequence: TGTGCCAGCAGGGGGGTAGTTGGAGAGACCCAGTACTTC.

This clone was seen at least ten times. The rearrangement uses TRBV7-9 and TRBJ2-2; D unclear. Germline V gene lookup returns CDR1 SEHNR and CDR2 FQNEAQ (reference sequence). The CDR3 sequence is 11 residues long. With 6 bases removed from V and 5 bases from J, the gap between germline ends came to 4 bases. Here the CDR3 DNA reads TGTGCCAGCAGGGGGACCGGGGAGCTGTTTTTT. Protein product: CASRGTGELFF.

This chain joins TRBV24-1 and TRBJ2-5; 12 bases are a match to TRBD1. The germline gives CDR1 KGHDR, CDR2 SFDVKD. The trim removed 9 bases at V and 2 bases at J, leaving 9 bases unmatched. The CDR3 is 16 residues long. CDR3 loop: CATAGTGGAGQETQYF. The CDR3 DNA sequence: TGTGCCACCGCCGGGACAGGGGGCGCCGGGCAAGAGACCCAGTACTTC.

The rearrangement links TRBV5-1 to TRBJ2-3; the match to TRBD1 covers 9 bases. The V gene's germline CDR1 is SGHRS and CDR2 YFSETQ. The CDR3 spans 15 residues. J lost 4 bases, V lost 6 bases, and 9 bases had no gene match. The CDR3, as DNA: TGCGCCAGCAAACCTAACAGGGGGCTCGCAGATACGCAGTATTTT. It codes for CASKPNRGLADTQYF.

The chain links TRBV6-2 or TRBV6-3 to TRBJ1-5, with 8 bases identical to TRBD1. The V gene end was trimmed by 2 bases and the J gene end by 3 bases; junction bases not matched to a gene: 6. The CDR3 loop spans 16 amino acids. CDR1 MNHEY and CDR2 SVGEGT come from the germline V gene. CDR3: CASSYTQGAVNQPQHF. Written as DNA, the CDR3 is TGTGCCAGCAGTTACACCCAGGGGGCAGTCAATCAGCCCCAGCATTTT.

The V gene is TRBV14, the J gene TRBJ2-7; TRBD1 aligns across 7 bases. CDR3 length: 15 amino acids. After removal of 0 bases from V and 0 bases from J, the junction contained 2 bases not matched to a gene. In germline, CDR1 is SGHDN, CDR2 FVKESK. The CDR3 sequence is CASSQDSGGSYEQYF. For the CDR3, the DNA is TGTGCCAGCAGCCAAGATTCAGGGGGCTCCTACGAGCAGTACTTC.

The chain links TRBV14 to TRBJ2-2; a weak D match, TRBD2 (6 bases). The CDR3 runs 14 residues. V was pared by 8 bases and J by 6 bases, with 16 bases between. CDR1 and CDR2 (germline): SGHDN, FVKESK. CDR3 in DNA: TGTGCCAGCCAACTCCGGGGGAATGCCGGGGAGCTGTTTTTT. Translation: CASQLRGNAGELFF.

The V call is TRBV28, the J call TRBJ2-2; D not certain. CDR1 MDHEN and CDR2 SYDVKM come from the germline V gene. This CDR3 comprises 16 residues. With 6 bases removed from V and 0 bases from J, the gap between germline ends came to 14 bases. As DNA, the CDR3 is TGTGCCAGCAGACCCGGGCCCATCGCGAACACCGGGGAGCTGTTTTTT. It yields the protein CASRPGPIANTGELFF.

This chain links TRBV3-1 (or the pseudogene TRBV3-2) with TRBJ2-7; D remains unclear. Trimming shortened V by 1 base and J by 5 bases, and 6 bases separated the two germline ends. Germline CDR1 is LGHDT and CDR2 is YNNKEL (reference sequence). The CDR3 contains 12 residues. CDR3 sequence (DNA): TGTGCCAGCAGCCAAGTGATAGACGAGCAGTACTTC. Translated: CASSQVIDEQYF.

The genes are TRBV18 and TRBJ2-7, with 7 bases that match TRBD1. V dropped 5 bases and J dropped 1; count of bases not matched to a gene: 8. CDR1 is KGHSH, CDR2 LQKENI, per germline. There are 15 residues in the CDR3. As DNA, the CDR3 is TGTGCCAGCTCATCTACAGACAGGGTGTCCTACGAGCAGTACTTC. It is translated as CASSSTDRVSYEQYF.

The chain has TRBV7-3 and TRBJ2-2, with TRBD1 identical over 9 bases. There are 14 residues in the CDR3. CDR1 and CDR2 from the germline V gene are SGHTA and FQGTGA. Germline trimming cut 4 bases from V and 7 bases from J; bases unmatched to any gene: 4. Here the CDR3 DNA reads TGTGCCAGCAGCTCACAGGGGGCAGGCGGGGAGCTGTTTTTT. The encoded protein is CASSSQGAGGELFF.

The V gene is TRBV5-8, the J gene TRBJ2-5; 14 nucleotides align to TRBD2. The V gene end was trimmed by 4 bases and the J gene end by 3 bases; junction bases not matched to a gene: 2. Germline V gives CDR1 SGHTS, CDR2 YDEGEE. The CDR3 covers 15 residues. In DNA form, the CDR3 reads TGTGCCAGCAGCCGGACTAGCGGGGGGAAAGAGACCCAGTACTTC. Residues: CASSRTSGGKETQYF. The whole variable domain, remainder taken from reference TRBV5-8 and TRBJ2-5, is EAGVTQSPTHLIKTRGQQATLRCSPISGHTSVYWYQQALGLGLQFLLWYDEGEERNRGNFPPRFSGRQFPNYSSELNVNALELEDSALYLCASSRTSGGKETQYFGPGTRLLVL.

The chain joins TRBV21-1 to TRBJ1-1; TRBD1, as called in the table, went unchecked against the DNA. TRBV21-1 is classified as a pseudogene. The CDR3 is 16 residues long. The CDR3 sequence is CASSKRQGKGETEAFF. CDR3 nucleotide sequence: TGTGCCAGCAGCAAACGGCAGGGGAAGGGAGAGACTGAAGCTTTCTTT.

This clone was seen a single time. The chain's CDR3 is CASSLGGGAGTEAFF. The CDR3 bases are TGTGCCAGCAGTTTGGGGGGCGGGGCTGGGACTGAAGCTTTCTTT. This rearrangement joins TRBV28 to TRBJ1-1; D possibly corresponds to TRBD1 (6 bases). CDR1 and CDR2 (germline): MDHEN, SYDVKM. Trimming pared 3 bases from V and 5 bases from J, leaving 16 bases between. CDR3 length equals 15 residues.

This chain links TRBV19 with TRBJ2-3; the match to TRBD2 covers 9 bases. CDR1 is LNHDA and CDR2 is SQIVND in the germline V gene (reference sequence). The ends lost 3 bases at V and 0 bases at J; junction bases unmatched: 10. The CDR3 has 18 residues. The CDR3, as DNA: TGTGCCAGTAGTATGGACAGCGGGGGGTTAACTAGCACAGATACGCAGTATTTT. This codes for CASSMDSGGLTSTDTQYF.

V is TRBV29-1 and J is TRBJ2-3; no clear D gene. The V gene lost 0 bases and the J gene lost 2 bases, with 12 bases spanning the gap. Germline V lookup: CDR1 SQVTM, CDR2 ANQGSEA. The CDR3 spans 15 residues. This CDR3 is CSVEESPTPTDTQYF. DNA for the CDR3: TGCAGCGTTGAAGAGTCTCCCACCCCCACAGATACGCAGTATTTT.

This chain links TRBV7-2 with TRBJ1-4, with D possibly TRBD1 on 5 matching bases. V gave up 1 base and J gave up 8 bases, with 17 bases separating them. The CDR3 has 16 amino acids. Germline CDR1 is SGHTA and CDR2 is FQGNSA. The CDR3 loop reads CASSLVRGFDSEKLFF. CDR3 nucleotides: TGTGCCAGCAGCTTAGTCCGCGGGTTCGACAGCGAAAAACTGTTTTTT.

Only one count was recorded for this clone. This chain connects TRBV10-3 to TRBJ2-7; 11 nucleotides match TRBD1. Germline V gene sequence: CDR1 ENHRY, CDR2 SYGVKD. The CDR3 runs 15 residues. The V gene end was trimmed by 6 bases and the J gene end by 4 bases; junction bases not matched to a gene: 8. Here the CDR3 reads CAIREGQGAGYEQYF. For the CDR3, the DNA is TGTGCCATCAGGGAAGGACAGGGGGCAGGATACGAGCAGTACTTC.

The chain couples TRBV6-1 to TRBJ2-3; D not resolved. The V gene lost 5 bases and the J gene lost 0 bases, with 21 bases spanning the gap. The CDR3 contains 18 residues. The germline V gene has CDR1 MNHNS and CDR2 SASEGT. The chain's CDR3 is CASSKGLTKTGSTDTQYF. CDR3 DNA sequence: TGTGCCAGCAGTAAAGGGCTGACCAAGACCGGTAGCACAGATACGCAGTATTTT.

This chain links TRBV6-5 with TRBJ1-1; D remains unclear. Germline lookup yields CDR1 MNHEY and CDR2 SVGAGI. This CDR3 spans 14 amino acids. Between the trimmed V and J ends, which lost 0 bases and 8 bases, there was a span of 13 bases. The CDR3 spells CASSYSNPRREAFF. The CDR3 DNA sequence: TGTGCCAGCAGTTACTCGAATCCCCGGAGGGAAGCTTTCTTT.

The rearrangement uses TRBV6-5 and TRBJ1-2; D perhaps matches TRBD1 (6 bases). Germline V gene data show CDR1 as MNHEY and CDR2 as SVGAGI. V was cut by 6 bases and J by 0 bases, with 14 bases left in between. CDR3 length: 15 amino acids. CDR3 DNA sequence: TGTGCCAGCAGGGCGGGGGGCCCAGCTAACTATGGCTACACCTTC. Its protein is CASRAGGPANYGYTF.

V and J are TRBV4-3 and TRBJ1-5; 8 nucleotides agree with TRBD1. CDR3 length equals 16 residues. Germline loops: CDR1 LGHNA, CDR2 YSLEER. The ends lost 0 bases at V and 2 bases at J; junction bases unmatched: 3. CDR3 DNA sequence: TGCGCCAGCAGCCAAGACCTGGACAGGGGCAATCAGCCCCAGCATTTT. Amino acid sequence: CASSQDLDRGNQPQHF.

This rearrangement joins TRBV28 to TRBJ1-4, with D possibly being TRBD1 (5 bases). Germline values: CDR1 MDHEN, CDR2 SYDVKM. This CDR3 is built from 16 residues. V dropped 5 bases and J dropped 6 bases, with 19 bases sitting between them. The CDR3: CASSPSRTGFYEKLFF. The DNA of the CDR3 is TGTGCCAGCAGTCCCTCCCGTACAGGCTTTTATGAAAAACTGTTTTTT. The variable domain in full, completed from reference TRBV28 and TRBJ1-4, reads DVKVTQSSRYLVKRTGEKVFLECVQDMDHENMFWYRQDPGLGLRLIYFSYDVKMKEKGDIPEGYSVSREKKERFSLILESASTNQTSMYLCASSPSRTGFYEKLFFGSGTQLSVL.

This sequence joins TRBV5-1 and TRBJ1-2, with a weak D call TRBD1 (5 bases). Trimming removed 2 bases from V and 8 bases from J, with 13 bases in between. This CDR3 has 13 amino acids. Germline CDR1 SGHRS, CDR2 YFSETQ. The CDR3 spells CASSFQGVGGYTF. The CDR3 nucleotides read TGCGCCAGCAGCTTTCAAGGGGTGGGCGGCTACACCTTC.

The chain has TRBV5-4 and TRBJ2-6; possible D gene TRBD1, 6 bases. Deletions cut 0 bases from V and 4 bases from J, with 11 bases between. The CDR3 is 16 amino acids. Germline values: CDR1 SGHNT, CDR2 YYREEE (reference sequence). The DNA for the CDR3 is TGTGCCAGCAGCTTGGGGGGGCTGTCCGGGGCCAACGTCCTGACTTTC. Translated, it gives CASSLGGLSGANVLTF.

This chain joins TRBV7-6 and TRBJ1-3; 10 nucleotides match TRBD1. Germline trimming cut 5 bases from V and 0 bases from J; bases unmatched to any gene: 4. The CDR3 totals 16 residues. CDR1 is SGHVS and CDR2 is FNYEAQ in the germline V gene. CDR3 DNA: TGTGCCAGCAGCGCCGGGACAGGGGTCTCTGGAAACACCATATATTTT. This sequence encodes CASSAGTGVSGNTIYF.

The chain combines TRBV6-2 or TRBV6-3 with TRBJ2-2; a weak D match, TRBD2 (5 bases). V lost 5 bases, J lost 0 bases, and 7 bases lay in between. The germline CDR1 and CDR2 sequences are MNHEY and SVGEGT. This CDR3 has 14 amino acids. The chain's CDR3 is CASSALANTGELFF. CDR3 sequence (DNA): TGTGCCAGCAGTGCACTAGCGAACACCGGGGAGCTGTTTTTT.

The chain has TRBV19 and TRBJ2-5; D may match TRBD1 or TRBD2 (5 bases each). The CDR3 runs to 15 residues. V was pared by 4 bases and J by 4 bases, with 16 bases between. CDR1 and CDR2 (germline): LNHDA, SQIVND (reference sequence). The CDR3 DNA reads as TGTGCCAGTAGTACGGCGTTGGGGGACGGAGAGACCCAGTACTTC. This gives the protein CASSTALGDGETQYF.

This clone was found a few times. V gene TRBV7-9 combines with J gene TRBJ1-5, with D possibly being TRBD1 (5 bases). From germline, CDR1 is SEHNR and CDR2 FQNEAQ (reference sequence). CDR3 length equals 15 residues. The V end lost 5 bases, the J end lost 0 bases, and 11 bases lay between the germline ends. The CDR3 here is CASSRGGVSNQPQHF. The CDR3 DNA is TGTGCCAGCAGCCGAGGAGGGGTTAGCAATCAGCCCCAGCATTTT.